This record looks at one T cell receptor (beta chain) sequence and its context. Sequenced by immunoSEQ multiplex PCR; TCRdb stores in-frame clones only, minus some. The sample lists 2 million to 2.5 million clones, about 92% seen once, with 0.39% in the top ten. From germline, CDR1 is LNHDA and CDR2 SQIVND (reference sequence). The V end was cut by 5 bases, the J end by 0 bases, with 13 bases between. This CDR3 contains 15 residues. The data were obtained in a study of shared clonotypes between healthy human individuals. The receptor comes from a man younger than 35 in good health. Some clones in this sample may be carry-over from other donors' samples. The material sequenced was naive CD4+ T cells from PBMCs. Subset denoted: CD45RA+ positively selected. The V gene is TRBV19, the J gene TRBJ1-2; TRBD1 might be the D (5 bases). CDR3 bases: TGTGCCAGTAGTCAATACAGGACTGCTAACTATGGCTACACCTTC. Its translation: CASSQYRTANYGYTF. Combining the CDR3 with reference TRBV19 and TRBJ1-2 gives the whole variable domain DGGITQSPKYLFRKEGQNVTLSCEQNLNHDAMYWYRQDPGQGLRLIYYSQIVNDFQKGDIAEGYSVSREKKESFPLTVTSAQKNPTAFYLCASSQYRTANYGYTFGSGTRLTVV.